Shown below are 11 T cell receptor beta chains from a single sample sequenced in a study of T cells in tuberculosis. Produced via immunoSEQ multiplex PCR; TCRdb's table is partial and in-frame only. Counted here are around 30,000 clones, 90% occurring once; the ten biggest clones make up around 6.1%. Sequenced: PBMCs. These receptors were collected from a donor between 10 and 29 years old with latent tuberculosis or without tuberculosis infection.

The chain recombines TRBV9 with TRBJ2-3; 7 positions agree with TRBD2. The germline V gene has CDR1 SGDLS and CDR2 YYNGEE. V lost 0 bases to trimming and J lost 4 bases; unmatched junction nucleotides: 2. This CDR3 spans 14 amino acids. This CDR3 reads CASSVDLAADTQYF. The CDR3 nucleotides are TGTGCCAGCAGCGTAGATCTAGCGGCAGATACGCAGTATTTT.

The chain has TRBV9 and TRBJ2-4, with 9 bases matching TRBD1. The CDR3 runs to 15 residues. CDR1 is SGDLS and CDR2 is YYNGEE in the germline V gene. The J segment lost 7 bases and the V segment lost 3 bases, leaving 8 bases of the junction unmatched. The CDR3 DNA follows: TGTGCCAGCAGCGCGGGACAGGGACTTTGGAACATTCAGTACTTC. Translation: CASSAGQGLWNIQYF.

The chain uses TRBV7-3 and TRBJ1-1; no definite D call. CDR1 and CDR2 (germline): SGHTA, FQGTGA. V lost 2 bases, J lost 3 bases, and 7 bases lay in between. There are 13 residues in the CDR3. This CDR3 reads CASSLQEDTEAFF. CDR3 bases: TGTGCCAGCAGCTTACAAGAGGACACTGAAGCTTTCTTT.

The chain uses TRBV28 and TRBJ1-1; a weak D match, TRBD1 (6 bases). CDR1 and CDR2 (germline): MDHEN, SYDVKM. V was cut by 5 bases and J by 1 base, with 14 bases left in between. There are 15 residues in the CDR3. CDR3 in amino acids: CASSGGQLGNTEAFF. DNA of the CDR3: TGTGCCAGCAGTGGCGGACAGCTGGGGAACACTGAAGCTTTCTTT.

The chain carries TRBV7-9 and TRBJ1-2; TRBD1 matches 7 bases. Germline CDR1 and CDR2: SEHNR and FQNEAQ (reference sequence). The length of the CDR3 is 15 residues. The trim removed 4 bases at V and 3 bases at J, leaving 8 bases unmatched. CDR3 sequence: CASSSRQGLHYGYTF. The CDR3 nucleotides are TGTGCCAGCAGCTCCCGACAGGGATTGCACTATGGCTACACCTTC.

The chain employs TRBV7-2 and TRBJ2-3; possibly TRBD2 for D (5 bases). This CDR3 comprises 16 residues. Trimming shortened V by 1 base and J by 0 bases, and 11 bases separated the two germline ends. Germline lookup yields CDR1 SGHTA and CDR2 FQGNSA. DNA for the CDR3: TGTGCCAGCAGCTTAGATTTCGGACTCAGCACAGATACGCAGTATTTT. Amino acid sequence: CASSLDFGLSTDTQYF.

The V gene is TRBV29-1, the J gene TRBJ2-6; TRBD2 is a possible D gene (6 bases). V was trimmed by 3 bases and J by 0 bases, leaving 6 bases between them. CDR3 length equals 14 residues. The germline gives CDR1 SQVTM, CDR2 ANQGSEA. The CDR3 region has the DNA TGCAGCGTTGAGGGGGGCTCTGGGGCCAACGTCCTGACTTTC. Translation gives CSVEGGSGANVLTF.

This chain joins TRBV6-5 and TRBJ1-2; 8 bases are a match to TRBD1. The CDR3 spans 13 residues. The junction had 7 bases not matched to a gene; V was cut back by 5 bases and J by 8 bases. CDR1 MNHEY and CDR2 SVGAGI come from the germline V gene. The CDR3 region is CASSLGTGIGYTF. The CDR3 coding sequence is TGTGCCAGCAGTCTAGGGACAGGTATAGGCTACACCTTC.

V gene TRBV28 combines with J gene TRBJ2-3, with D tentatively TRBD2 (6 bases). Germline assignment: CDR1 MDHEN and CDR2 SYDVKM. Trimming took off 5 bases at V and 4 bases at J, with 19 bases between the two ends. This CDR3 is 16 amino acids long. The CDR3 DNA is TGTGCCAGCAGTAGGCGGGGCAGGGCATCAGCAGATACGCAGTATTTT. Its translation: CASSRRGRASADTQYF. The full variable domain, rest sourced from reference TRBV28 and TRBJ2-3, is DVKVTQSSRYLVKRTGEKVFLECVQDMDHENMFWYRQDPGLGLRLIYFSYDVKMKEKGDIPEGYSVSREKKERFSLILESASTNQTSMYLCASSRRGRASADTQYFGPGTRLTVL.

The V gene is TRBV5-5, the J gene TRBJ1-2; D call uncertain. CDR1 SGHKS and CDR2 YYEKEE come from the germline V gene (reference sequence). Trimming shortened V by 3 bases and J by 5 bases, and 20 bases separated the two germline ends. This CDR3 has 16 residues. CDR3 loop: CASSSLPTGKEYGYTF. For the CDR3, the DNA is TGTGCCAGCAGCTCCTTACCGACGGGGAAAGAGTATGGCTACACCTTC.

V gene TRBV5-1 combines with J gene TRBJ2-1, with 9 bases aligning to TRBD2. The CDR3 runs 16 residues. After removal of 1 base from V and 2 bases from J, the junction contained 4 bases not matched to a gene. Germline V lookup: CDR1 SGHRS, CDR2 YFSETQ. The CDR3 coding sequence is TGCGCCAGCAGCTTGTGGGCTAGCGGGACCTACAATGAGCAGTTCTTC. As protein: CASSLWASGTYNEQFF.